This TCR beta chain was recovered during a study of T cells after yellow fever vaccination. Looking at the study overall: Fractions of limited cellularity were prepared by means of SMART-Seq v4 Ultra Low Input.

In this sample, this clonotype turned up many times. Its antigen is currently unknown. V lost 1 base and J lost 5, with 16 bases in between. CDR3 size: 15 residues. CDR1 and CDR2 (germline): SGHRS, YFSETQ. Study-level points and caveats: Most clones from primary vaccination resurfaced after the booster (about 96% CD4, 88% CD8).

Each CDR3 protein is one row after TCRdb ran MiXCR on the 5' RACE reads. The table has about 310,000 distinct CDR3 sequences, roughly 4% seen once. This receptor was taken from a man between 18 and 35 years old who received the YFV17D yellow fever vaccine. Sequenced material: PBMCs, taken on the day of the yellow fever booster vaccination. The chain combines TRBV5-1 with TRBJ2-7, with D possibly TRBD2 on 6 matching bases. The CDR3 DNA reads as TGCGCCAGCAGCTTGTTCGGGGGAGGATTTGACGAGCAGTACTTC. Its protein is CASSLFGGGFDEQYF.